Included here is one T cell receptor beta chain sequence, with context. Its target antigen remains unknown. No qualities accompany the bases; no much larger clone lies one base away. Using the deep immunoSEQ assay, TCR CDR3 regions were amplified from genomic DNA by multiplex PCR. For each cell subset, the extracted genomic DNA was distributed evenly across all wells of several immunoSEQ 96-well plates, and each plate served as one replicate. For sorted subsets, about 0.2 ug genomic DNA, equal to approximately 30,000 T cell genomes, was loaded into each replicate PCR. The purified libraries were quantified using a Qubit 3.0 fluorometer, sized with a Bioanalyzer 2100, and then quantified again using the KAPA Library Quantification kit. Every immunoSEQ 96-well plate was sequenced on a dedicated single-read 150-cycle Illumina NextSeq 550 flow cell. Regarding the original processing steps: The immunoSEQ output contained only junctional sequences without quality scores, so filtering could not match that applied to full-length reads. To assign V/J genes and CDR3, sequences were annotated against IMGT germline references using PyIR, a Python wrapper for IgBLAST v1.9. Reads were removed for weak V/J assignments (E-value above 1e-6), missing CDR3, stop codons, out-of-frame junctions, or ambiguous translated residues. V3J clonotypes were defined as sequences sharing an identical inferred V gene, J gene, and CDR3 amino acid sequence. Percentage overlap between repertoires was computed as shared unique clonotypes divided by the size of the smaller repertoire. Richness of each repertoire was evaluated using RTK rarefaction, the Chao1 estimator, and Recon v2.1 estimates of unobserved clonotypes. Generation probabilities were computed with OLGA for all TCRbeta clonotypes obtained by the gDNA method from several donors. TCRdb holds this immuneACCESS table with in-frame rearrangements only. Some clones are missing; in checked studies, unresolved V genes explain under half, and the rest has no known cause. The V and J calls and clone size are taken from that table; D and trimming were inferred from the DNA. This sample is represented by some 2 million clones; about 94% of them were singletons. The ten top clones hold 0.9% to 1.3% of the sample.

This sample was taken from a study of shared clonotypes between healthy human individuals (TCRdb year 2020). At the level of the whole study: A couple of women and a few men aged 18 to 49 years were included in the cohort. To estimate repertoire size and how much clonotypes are shared between individuals, the study performed deep sequencing of blood TCR repertoires from roughly five healthy adults. Each donor's leukapheresis produced roughly between roughly 0.9 and 8.9 billion PBMCs. Per donor, three plates each were used for CD4 naive and CD4 memory, two for CD8 naive, and one for CD8 memory. Libraries were prepared and TCR repertoires were sequenced by different laboratories using diverse techniques, in order to increase sequencing depth and limit assay-specific biases.

Trimming removed 6 bases from V and 1 base from J; the gene matches leave 8 bases unexplained. The CDR3 starts with the cysteine, ends with the phenylalanine, and has 15 residues. Just CDR3 DNA is preserved here, 45 bases in frame from base 1. Per the germline V gene, ENHRY is the CDR1 and SYGVKD is the CDR2. For the CD8 naive samples, CD45RO-negative cells were positively selected for CCR7, yielding a CD45RA+CCR7+ population from which TemRA cells were excluded. The donors were healthy, HIV-negative adults who had no recently reported acute infections or vaccinations. All donors were Caucasian adults living in Nashville, Tennessee, USA. Blood was collected by leukapheresis, and PBMCs were isolated by Ficoll-Histopaque density gradient centrifugation and then cryopreserved in liquid nitrogen vapor phase. Analytical flow cytometry was used to check the purity and quantity of every magnetically sorted T cell population. From each sorted fraction, genomic DNA was isolated and quantified by UV absorbance on a Nanodrop 2000c.

General findings and caveats noted by the study authors: Pairwise subsampling led to the expectation that sequencing depth would affect the degree of clonotype sharing among donors. Because the study included only a small number of donors, the genetic and exposure-history diversity represented was limited. About 4.5% of naive CD4, around 3.5% of naive CD8, about 2.5% of memory CD4, and about 0.4% of memory CD8 clonotypes were shared across several donors. Sampling was limited to blood, and TCR repertoires in tissue likely differ from TCR repertoires in blood. Naive subsets generally had larger estimated clonotype richness than memory subsets. Compared with non-shared clonotypes, clonotypes shared by all four sorted-subset donors had higher generation probabilities. Even with the large sequencing depth, rarefaction of the sorted-subset datasets indicated that sequencing was incomplete.

The material sequenced was naive CD8+ T cells sorted from blood. What the cell subset or site label conveys for this sample: CD45RA+CCR7+. The sequence was collected from a young man in good health. The rearranged segments are TRBV10-3 and TRBJ1-2, and TRBD1 matches 7 of the central bases. The nucleotide sequence reads as follows: TGTGCCATCAGCGATGACAGGGTGATTAACTATGGCTACACCTTC. Its protein reads: CAISDDRVINYGYTF.